The sequence of this T cell receptor beta chain was determined in a study of shared clonotypes between healthy human individuals. The wider study: Participating donors consisted of two women and a few men aged 18 to 49. General observations from the study: It was the non-shared clonotypes that had lower generation probabilities than clonotypes shared by all four donors.

The donor population consisted of healthy HIV-negative adults with no recent acute infections or vaccinations. Of note for this clone: Its target is unknown.

This table comes from immunoSEQ multiplex PCR, and its TCRdb copy is limited to in-frame clones, with some not included. Here the sample spans around 2.3 million clones, approximately 95% being singletons. This receptor was obtained from a man in his late teens or twenties in good health. Material: naive CD4+ T cells sorted from blood. Stated subset: CD45RA+ positively selected.

Written as DNA, the CDR3 is TGTGCCAGCAGCCTAACCGGGGGGGCCTACGAGCAGTACTTC. The encoded protein is CASSLTGGAYEQYF. The chain is built from TRBV11-2 and TRBJ2-7, with 8 positions matching TRBD2. J lost 2 bases, V lost 5 bases, and 5 bases had no gene match. The CDR3 loop spans 14 amino acids. The germline CDR1 and CDR2 sequences are SGHAT and FQNNGV. The whole variable domain, remainder taken from reference TRBV11-2 and TRBJ2-7, is EAGVAQSPRYKIIEKRQSVAFWCNPISGHATLYWYQQILGQGPKLLIQFQNNGVVDDSQLPKDRFSAERLKGVDSTLKIQPAKLEDSAVYLCASSLTGGAYEQYFGPGTRLTVT.